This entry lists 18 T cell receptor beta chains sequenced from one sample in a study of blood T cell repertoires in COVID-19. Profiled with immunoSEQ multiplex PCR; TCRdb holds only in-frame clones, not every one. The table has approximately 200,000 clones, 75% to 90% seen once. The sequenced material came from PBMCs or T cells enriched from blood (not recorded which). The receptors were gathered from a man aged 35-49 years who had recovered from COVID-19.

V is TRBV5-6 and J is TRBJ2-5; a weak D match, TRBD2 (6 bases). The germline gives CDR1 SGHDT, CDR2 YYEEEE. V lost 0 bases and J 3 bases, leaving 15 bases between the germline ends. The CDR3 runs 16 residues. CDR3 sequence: CASSLGREKVKETQYF. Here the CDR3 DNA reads TGTGCCAGCAGCTTGGGGCGGGAAAAGGTCAAAGAGACCCAGTACTTC. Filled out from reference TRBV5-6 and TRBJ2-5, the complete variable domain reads DAGVTQSPTHLIKTRGQQVTLRCSPKSGHDTVSWYQQALGQGPQFIFQYYEEEERQRGNFPDRFSGHQFPNYSSELNVNALLLGDSALYLCASSLGREKVKETQYFGPGTRLLVL.

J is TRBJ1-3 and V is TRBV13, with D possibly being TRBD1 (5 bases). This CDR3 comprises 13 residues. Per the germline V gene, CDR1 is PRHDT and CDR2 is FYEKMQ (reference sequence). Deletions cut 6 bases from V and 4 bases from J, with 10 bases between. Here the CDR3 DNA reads TGTGCCAGCAGGGGGCCAGGGGGAAACACCATATATTTT. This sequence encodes CASRGPGGNTIYF.

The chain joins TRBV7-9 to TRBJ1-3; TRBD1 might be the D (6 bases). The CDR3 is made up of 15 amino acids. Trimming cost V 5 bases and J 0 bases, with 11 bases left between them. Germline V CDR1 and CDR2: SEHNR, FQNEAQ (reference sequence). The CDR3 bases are TGTGCCAGCAGCACGGACAGAGCCTCTGGAAACACCATATATTTT. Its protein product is CASSTDRASGNTIYF. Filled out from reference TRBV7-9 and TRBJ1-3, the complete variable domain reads DTGVSQNPRHKITKRGQNVTFRCDPISEHNRLYWYRQTLGQGPEFLTYFQNEAQLEKSRLLSDRFSAERPKGSFSTLEIQRTEQGDSAMYLCASSTDRASGNTIYFGEGSWLTVV.

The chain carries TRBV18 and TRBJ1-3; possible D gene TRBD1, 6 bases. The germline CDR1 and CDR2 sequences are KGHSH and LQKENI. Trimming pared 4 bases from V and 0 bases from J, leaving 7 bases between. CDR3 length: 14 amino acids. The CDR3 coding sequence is TGTGCCAGCTCACTGGACAGCTCTGGAAACACCATATATTTT. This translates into CASSLDSSGNTIYF.

The CDR3 protein is CASASGENEKLFF. CDR3 sequence (DNA): TGTGCCAGCGCGTCAGGGGAAAATGAAAAACTGTTTTTT. V gene TRBV7-8 combines with J gene TRBJ1-4; tentative D call: TRBD1 (6 bases). The germline V gene has CDR1 SGHVS and CDR2 FQNEAQ. Trimming stripped 8 bases from V and 5 bases from J, with 12 bases between. This CDR3 is 13 amino acids long.

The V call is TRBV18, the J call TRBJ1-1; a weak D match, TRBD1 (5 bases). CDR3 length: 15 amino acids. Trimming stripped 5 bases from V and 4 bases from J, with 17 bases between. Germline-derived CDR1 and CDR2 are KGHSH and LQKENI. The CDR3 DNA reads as TGTGCCAGCTCATCCCTTAGGGGAGGAGTCACTGAAGCTTTCTTT. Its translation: CASSSLRGGVTEAFF.

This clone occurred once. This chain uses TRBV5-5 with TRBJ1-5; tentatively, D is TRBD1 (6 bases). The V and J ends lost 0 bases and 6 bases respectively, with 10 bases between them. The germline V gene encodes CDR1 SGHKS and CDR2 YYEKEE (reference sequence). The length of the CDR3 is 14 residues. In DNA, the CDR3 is TGTGCCAGCAGCTTGGATGGGGGCTTTCAGCCCCAGCATTTT. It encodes CASSLDGGFQPQHF.

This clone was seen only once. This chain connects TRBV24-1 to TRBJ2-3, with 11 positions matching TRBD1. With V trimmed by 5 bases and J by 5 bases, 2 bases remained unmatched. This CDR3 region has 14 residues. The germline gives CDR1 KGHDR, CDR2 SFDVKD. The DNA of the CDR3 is TGTGCCACCAGTGGGGGACAGGGGGGAGATACGCAGTATTTT. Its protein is CATSGGQGGDTQYF.

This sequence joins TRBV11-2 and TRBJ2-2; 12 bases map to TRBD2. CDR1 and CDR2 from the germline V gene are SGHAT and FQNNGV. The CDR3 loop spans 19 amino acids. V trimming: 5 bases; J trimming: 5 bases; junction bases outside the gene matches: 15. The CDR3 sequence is CASSNFPTSGSPTTGELFF. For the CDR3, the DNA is TGTGCCAGCAGCAACTTTCCGACTAGCGGGAGCCCCACTACCGGGGAGCTGTTTTTT.

In nucleotides, the CDR3 is TGTGCCAGTAGTCCCCACAGGGGGCGGAATGAAAAACTGTTTTTT. Its translation is CASSPHRGRNEKLFF. The rearrangement uses TRBV19 and TRBJ1-4, with TRBD1 matching 9 bases. Trimming cost V 5 bases and J 5 bases; bases outside gene matches: 6. Germline CDR1 and CDR2: LNHDA and SQIVND (reference sequence). CDR3 length: 15 residues.

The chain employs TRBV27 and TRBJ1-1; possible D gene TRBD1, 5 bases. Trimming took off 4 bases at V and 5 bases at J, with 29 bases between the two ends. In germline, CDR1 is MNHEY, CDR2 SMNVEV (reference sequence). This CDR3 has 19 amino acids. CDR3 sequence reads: CASSSVKKAGLFPGTEAFF. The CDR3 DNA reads TGTGCCAGCAGTTCAGTCAAAAAGGCGGGACTCTTTCCGGGGACTGAAGCTTTCTTT.

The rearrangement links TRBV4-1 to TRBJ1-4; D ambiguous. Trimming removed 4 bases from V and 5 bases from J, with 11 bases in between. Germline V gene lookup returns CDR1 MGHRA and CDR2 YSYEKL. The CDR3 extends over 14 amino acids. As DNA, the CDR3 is TGCGCCAGCAGCCCCGGTGGAGTAAATGAAAAACTGTTTTTT. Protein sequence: CASSPGGVNEKLFF.

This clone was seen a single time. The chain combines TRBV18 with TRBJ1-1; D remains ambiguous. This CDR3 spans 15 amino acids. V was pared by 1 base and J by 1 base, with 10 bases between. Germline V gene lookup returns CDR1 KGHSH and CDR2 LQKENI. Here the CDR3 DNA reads TGTGCCAGCTCACCACGGGAGGTCCCGAACACTGAAGCTTTCTTT. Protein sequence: CASSPREVPNTEAFF.

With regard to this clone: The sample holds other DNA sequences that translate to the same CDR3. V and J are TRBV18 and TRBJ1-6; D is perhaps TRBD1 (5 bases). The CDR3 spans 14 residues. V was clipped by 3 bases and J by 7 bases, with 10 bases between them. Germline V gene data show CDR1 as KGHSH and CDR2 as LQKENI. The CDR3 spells CASSPGQGNSPLHF. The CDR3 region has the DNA TGTGCCAGCTCACCGGGCCAGGGAAATTCACCCCTCCACTTT.

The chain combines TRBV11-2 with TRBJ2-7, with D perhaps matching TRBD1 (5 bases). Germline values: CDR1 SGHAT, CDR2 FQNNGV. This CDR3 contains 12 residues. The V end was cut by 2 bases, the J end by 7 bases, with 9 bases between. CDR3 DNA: TGTGCCAGCAGCTTACAGGGAAATGAGCAGTACTTC. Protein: CASSLQGNEQYF.

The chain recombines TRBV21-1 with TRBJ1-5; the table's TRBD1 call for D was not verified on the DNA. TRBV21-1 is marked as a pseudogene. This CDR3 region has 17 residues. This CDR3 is CASSKGDRERSNQPQHF. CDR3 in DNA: TGTGCCAGCAGCAAAGGGGACAGGGAACGGAGCAATCAGCCCCAGCATTTT.

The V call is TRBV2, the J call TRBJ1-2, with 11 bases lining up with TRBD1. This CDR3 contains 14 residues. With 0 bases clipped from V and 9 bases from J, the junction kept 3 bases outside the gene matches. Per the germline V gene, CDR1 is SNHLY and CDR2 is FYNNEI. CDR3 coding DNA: TGTGCCAGCAGTGAAGCGAGGACAGGGGGCAGCTACACCTTC. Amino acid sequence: CASSEARTGGSYTF.

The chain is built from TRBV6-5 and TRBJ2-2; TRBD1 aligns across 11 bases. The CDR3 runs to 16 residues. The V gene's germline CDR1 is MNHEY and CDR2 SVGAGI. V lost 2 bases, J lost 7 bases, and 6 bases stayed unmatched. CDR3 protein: CASSYQRDRGYGELFF. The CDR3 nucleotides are TGTGCCAGCAGTTACCAAAGGGACAGGGGGTACGGGGAGCTGTTTTTT.